A single TCR beta chain is shown here with its context. This CDR3 region has 14 residues. The V end was cut by 5 bases, the J end by 3 bases, with 10 bases between. Germline loops: CDR1 MRHNA, CDR2 SNTAGT. This sample is part of a study of cytomegalovirus exposure and HLA in healthy donors. Primers: 60 Vbeta forward and 13 Jbeta reverse. Some clones are missing from TCRdb's copy, which holds only in-frame ones; the method was immunoSEQ multiplex PCR. The sample comprises some 140,000 clones, about 76% of which are singletons, and 3.1% rests with the top ten. The specimen sequenced was PBMCs. The chain is built from TRBV6-4 and TRBJ2-2; perhaps TRBD1 as D (6 bases). The clonotype originates from a female donor in good health and CMV-seronegative. CDR3 in amino acids: CASSPGVDTGELFF. In nucleotides, the CDR3 is TGTGCCAGCAGTCCAGGGGTGGACACCGGGGAGCTGTTTTTT.